Here is one T cell receptor beta chain with its context. Its specificity is unknown. CDR1 is MDHEN and CDR2 is SYDVKM in the germline V gene. The CDR3 consists of 14 residues. Trimming stripped 9 bases from V and 2 bases from J, with 17 bases between. This specimen belongs to a study of cytomegalovirus exposure and HLA in healthy donors. Study-level results: Upon later analysis, HLA-associated TCR beta chains proved more clonally expanded than other, equally common chains. Some V segments, including TRBV6-2 and TRBV6-3, were excluded as indistinguishable.

This PCR relied on a set of 60 Vbeta primers and 13 Jbeta primers. Generated by immunoSEQ multiplex PCR, the TCRdb table keeps only in-frame clones and is missing some. The table includes approximately 150,000 clones, approximately 80% detected once. Source material: PBMCs. V is TRBV28 and J is TRBJ2-7, with D perhaps TRBD2 (5 bases). This TCR was sampled from a woman aged 40 to 49 in good health and CMV-seronegative. CDR3 in DNA: TGTGCCAGGACGGTGGGAGACTGCGCCTACGAGCAGTACTTC. This sequence encodes CARTVGDCAYEQYF.